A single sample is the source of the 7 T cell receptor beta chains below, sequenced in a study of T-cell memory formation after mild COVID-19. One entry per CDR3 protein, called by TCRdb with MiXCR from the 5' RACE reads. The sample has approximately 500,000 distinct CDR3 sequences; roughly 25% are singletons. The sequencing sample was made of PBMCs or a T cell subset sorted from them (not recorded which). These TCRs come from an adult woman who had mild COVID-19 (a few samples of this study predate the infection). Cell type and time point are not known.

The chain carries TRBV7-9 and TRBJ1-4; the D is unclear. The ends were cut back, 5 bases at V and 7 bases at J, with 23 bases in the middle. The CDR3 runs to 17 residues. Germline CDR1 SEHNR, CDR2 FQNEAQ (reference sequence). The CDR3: CASSPFDLGYTFEKLFF. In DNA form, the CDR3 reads TGTGCCAGCAGCCCCTTCGACCTCGGGTACACCTTTGAAAAACTGTTTTTT.

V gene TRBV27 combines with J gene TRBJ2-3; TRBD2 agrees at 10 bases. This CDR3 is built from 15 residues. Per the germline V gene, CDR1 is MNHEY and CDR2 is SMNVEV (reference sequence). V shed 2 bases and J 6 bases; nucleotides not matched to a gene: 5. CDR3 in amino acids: CASSLKPSGSDTQYF. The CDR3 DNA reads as TGTGCCAGCAGTTTAAAGCCTAGCGGGAGTGATACGCAGTATTTT.

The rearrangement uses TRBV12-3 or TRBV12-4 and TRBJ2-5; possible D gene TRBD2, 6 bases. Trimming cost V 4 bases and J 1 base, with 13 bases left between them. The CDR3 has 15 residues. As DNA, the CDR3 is TGTGCCAGCAGTTCTGAGCCGGGACTCCAAGAGACCCAGTACTTC. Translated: CASSSEPGLQETQYF.

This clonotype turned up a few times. The CDR3 spells CASSQVGGRSYEQYF. DNA for the CDR3: TGCGCCAGCAGCCAAGTAGGGGGCCGGTCCTACGAGCAGTACTTC. The rearrangement joins TRBV4-1 to TRBJ2-7; TRBD1 matches at 7 bases. The germline V gene has CDR1 MGHRA and CDR2 YSYEKL. V shed 1 base and J 1 base; nucleotides not matched to a gene: 4. The CDR3 sequence is 15 residues long.

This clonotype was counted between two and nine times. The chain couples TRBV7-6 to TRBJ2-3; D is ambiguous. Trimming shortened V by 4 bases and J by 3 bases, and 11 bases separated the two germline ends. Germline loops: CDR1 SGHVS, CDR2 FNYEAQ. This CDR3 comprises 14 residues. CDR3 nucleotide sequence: TGTGCCAGCAGCTCTCGACTGGGGACAGATACGCAGTATTTT. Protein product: CASSSRLGTDTQYF.

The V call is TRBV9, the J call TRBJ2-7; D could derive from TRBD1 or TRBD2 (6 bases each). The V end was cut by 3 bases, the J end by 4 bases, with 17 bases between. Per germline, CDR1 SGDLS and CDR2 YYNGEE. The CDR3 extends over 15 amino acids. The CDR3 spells CASSAVVEGVYEQYF. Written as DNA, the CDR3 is TGTGCCAGCAGCGCCGTAGTGGAGGGGGTTTACGAGCAGTACTTC.

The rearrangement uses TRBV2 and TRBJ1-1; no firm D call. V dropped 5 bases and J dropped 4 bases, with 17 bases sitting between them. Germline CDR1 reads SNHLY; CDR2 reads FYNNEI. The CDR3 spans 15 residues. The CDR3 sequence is CASSQSGGWGTEAFF. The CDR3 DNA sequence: TGTGCCAGCAGTCAGAGTGGCGGTTGGGGCACTGAAGCTTTCTTT. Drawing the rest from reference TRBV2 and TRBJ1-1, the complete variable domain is EPEVTQTPSHQVTQMGQEVILRCVPISNHLYFYWYRQILGQKVEFLVSFYNNEISEKSEIFDDQFSVERPDGSNFTLKIRSTKLEDSAMYFCASSQSGGWGTEAFFGQGTRLTVV.